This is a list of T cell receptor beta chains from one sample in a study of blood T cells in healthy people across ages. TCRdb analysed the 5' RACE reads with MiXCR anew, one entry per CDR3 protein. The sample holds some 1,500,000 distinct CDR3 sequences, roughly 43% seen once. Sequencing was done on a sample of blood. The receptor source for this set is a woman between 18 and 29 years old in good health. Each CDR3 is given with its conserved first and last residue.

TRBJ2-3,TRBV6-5,CASNRLAGGGTDTQYF
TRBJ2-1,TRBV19,CASSIGTGAYEQFF
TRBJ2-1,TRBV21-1,CARGRDRGLYNEQFF
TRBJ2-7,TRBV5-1,CASSVGYGYEQYF
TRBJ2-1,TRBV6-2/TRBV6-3,CASATRGGRHYNEQFF
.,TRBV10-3,CAIRTGYEQYF
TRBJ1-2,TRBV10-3,CAISSGTLANYGYTF
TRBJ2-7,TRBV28,CASSVFGTYEQYF
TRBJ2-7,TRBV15,CATSRDIGTSYEQYF
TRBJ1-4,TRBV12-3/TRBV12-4,CASSPGQGTINEKLFF
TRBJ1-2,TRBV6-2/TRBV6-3,CASSDSTGRGYTF
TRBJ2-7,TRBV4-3,CASSQGAGSSYEQYF
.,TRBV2,CASSDSGQSYEQYF
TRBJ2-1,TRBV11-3,CASSLEQASSSYNEQFF
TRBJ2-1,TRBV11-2,CASSSWELLNEQFF
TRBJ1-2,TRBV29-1,CSVEDSRGGNIF
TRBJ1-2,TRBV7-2,CASIEGTGYDYGYTF
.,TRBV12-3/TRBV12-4,CASSYAGTGAYEQYF
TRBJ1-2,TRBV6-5,CASGRRDRSGYTF
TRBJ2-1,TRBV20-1,CSAKTSGRPVEQFF